This paragraph reports one TCR beta chain. Its antigen is as yet unknown. The sample is drawn from a study of T cell repertoires in cytomegalovirus infection. Study-level background: CMV infection and matching HLA type were both indicated by public TCR beta signatures. General study findings and limits: Summed frequency of public TCR beta families distinguished CMV carriers with the relevant HLA.

A single record per CDR3 protein comes from TCRdb applying MiXCR to the reads. This table has some 680,000 distinct CDR3 sequences, 35% to 40% appearing once. CDR1 is DFQATT and CDR2 is SNEGSKA in the germline V gene (reference sequence). Trimming left V 2 bases short and J 1 base short, with 10 bases between. There are 14 residues in the CDR3. The V call is TRBV20-1, the J call TRBJ2-3; maybe TRBD1 (5 bases). The source material was PBMCs. This clonotype was obtained from a human donor in good health (CMV status not recorded). Some clones in this sample may be carry-over from other donors' samples. This chain's CDR3 is CSARKGSRTDTQYF. The CDR3 DNA is TGCAGTGCTAGAAAGGGGTCCCGCACAGATACGCAGTATTTT.